These T cell receptor beta chains were read from a single sample in a study of naive and memory T cell subsets. TCRdb ran MiXCR on the UMI-ligation and nested PCR reads and lists one entry per CDR3 protein. The sample carries about 14,000 distinct CDR3 sequences, around 5.5% recorded once. Sample: skin, taken from a tuberculin skin test site. These receptors all stem from an adult in good health. Both conserved end residues are part of each CDR3. D genes are given only for firm matches. Clone size is not always given. Where it is, it says once, few, many or a class for expanded clones.

j_gene: TRBJ2-5
abundance: medium-sized
v_gene: TRBV20-1
d_gene: NA
CDR3nt: TGCAGTGCTAGCCCCCTGACCAGGGAGACCCAGTACTTC
CDR3aa: CSASPLTRETQYF

j_gene: TRBJ2-4
abundance: many
v_gene: TRBV7-9
d_gene: NA
CDR3nt: TGTGCCAGCACCGACGGGGATTTAGCCAAAAACATTCAGTACTTC
CDR3aa: CASTDGDLAKNIQYF

j_gene: TRBJ1-5
abundance: many
v_gene: TRBV7-2
d_gene: NA
CDR3nt: TGTGCCAGCAGCTTAGCGGTACTTCAGCCCCAGCATTTT
CDR3aa: CASSLAVLQPQHF

j_gene: TRBJ2-2
abundance: many
v_gene: TRBV6-1
d_gene: NA
CDR3nt: TGTGCCAGCAGTGAAGCCGCGTACGGGGAGCTGTTTTTT
CDR3aa: CASSEAAYGELFF

j_gene: TRBJ1-5
abundance: NA
v_gene: TRBV20-1
d_gene: TRBD1
CDR3nt: TGCAGTGCTAGGAGGGGGCTAGGCAATCAGCCCCAGCATTTT
CDR3aa: CSARRGLGNQPQHF

j_gene: TRBJ1-6
abundance: many
v_gene: TRBV5-1
d_gene: NA
CDR3nt: TGCGCCAGCAGCGCCCTGGGAGGGCTGGACGGATCACCCCTCCACTTT
CDR3aa: CASSALGGLDGSPLHF

j_gene: TRBJ1-5
abundance: many
v_gene: TRBV19
d_gene: NA
CDR3nt: TGTGCCAGTAGTATAGATCTCCGCAATCAGCCCCAGCATTTT
CDR3aa: CASSIDLRNQPQHF

j_gene: TRBJ1-2
abundance: many
v_gene: TRBV27
d_gene: TRBD1
CDR3nt: TGTGCCAGCAAGGGACAGGGGGATGGCTACACCTTC
CDR3aa: CASKGQGDGYTF

j_gene: TRBJ2-6
abundance: many
v_gene: TRBV10-3
d_gene: TRBD1
CDR3nt: TGTGCCGCCGGACAGGGTAACGCTGGGGCCAACGTCCTGACTTTC
CDR3aa: CAAGQGNAGANVLTF

j_gene: TRBJ2-6
abundance: many
v_gene: TRBV5-1
d_gene: NA
CDR3nt: TGCGCCAGCAGCTTGGACGGTCCCTCTGGGGCCAACGTCCTGACTTTC
CDR3aa: CASSLDGPSGANVLTF

j_gene: TRBJ1-5
abundance: many
v_gene: TRBV4-2
d_gene: NA
CDR3nt: TGTGCCAGCAGCCAGGGAGGGGGGGATTCTCAGCCCCAGCATTTT
CDR3aa: CASSQGGGDSQPQHF

j_gene: TRBJ1-1
abundance: many
v_gene: TRBV18
d_gene: NA
CDR3nt: TGTGCCAGCTCACCACGTAGGGGCACTTTGAACACTGAAGCTTTCTTT
CDR3aa: CASSPRRGTLNTEAFF

j_gene: TRBJ2-1
abundance: many
v_gene: TRBV28
d_gene: NA
CDR3nt: TGTGCCGTGGCGGGGCAGACCTTGACCTACAATGAGCAGTTCTTC
CDR3aa: CAVAGQTLTYNEQFF

j_gene: TRBJ2-7
abundance: many
v_gene: TRBV4-1
d_gene: TRBD1
CDR3nt: TGCGCCAGCAGCCAAGCTTCGGGACAGGTAGTCTACGAGCAGTACTTC
CDR3aa: CASSQASGQVVYEQYF

j_gene: TRBJ2-1
abundance: many
v_gene: TRBV9
d_gene: NA
CDR3nt: TGTGCCAGCAGCGTAGAGAGCAGATACTACAATGAGCAGTTCTTC
CDR3aa: CASSVESRYYNEQFF

j_gene: TRBJ2-4
abundance: many
v_gene: TRBV6-5
d_gene: NA
CDR3nt: TGTGCCAGCGGAAGTAAAAGACAACTAGCCAAAAACATTCAGTACTTC
CDR3aa: CASGSKRQLAKNIQYF

j_gene: TRBJ1-6
abundance: few
v_gene: TRBV6-5
d_gene: TRBD1
CDR3nt: TGTGCCAGCAGAGCAGGGGGCGCCTATAATTCACCCCTCCACTTT
CDR3aa: CASRAGGAYNSPLHF

j_gene: TRBJ2-1
abundance: many
v_gene: TRBV10-3
d_gene: TRBD1
CDR3nt: TGTGCCATCAGTGTCGGACAGGGTCACTACAATGAGCAGTTCTTC
CDR3aa: CAISVGQGHYNEQFF

j_gene: TRBJ1-2
abundance: NA
v_gene: TRBV6-6
d_gene: TRBD1
CDR3nt: TGTGCCAGCAGGGGACAGGGTTCATGTGTTGGGGGCTACACCTTC
CDR3aa: CASRGQGSCVGGYTF

j_gene: TRBJ2-1
abundance: many
v_gene: TRBV7-3
d_gene: TRBD2
CDR3nt: TGTGCCAGCAGCCCCGGGTTAGCGGGGGCCAGGCCCTACAATGAGCAGTTCTTC
CDR3aa: CASSPGLAGARPYNEQFF

j_gene: TRBJ2-1
abundance: many
v_gene: TRBV7-2
d_gene: NA
CDR3nt: TGTGCCAGCAGCTCCTGGTCTAGCAAGGGCCATGAGCAGTTCTTC
CDR3aa: CASSSWSSKGHEQFF

j_gene: TRBJ1-6
abundance: many
v_gene: TRBV28
d_gene: NA
CDR3nt: TGTGCCAGCAGTTCCTCGACATGGGGTTCACCCCTCCACTTT
CDR3aa: CASSSSTWGSPLHF

j_gene: TRBJ1-1
abundance: few
v_gene: TRBV5-8
d_gene: NA
CDR3nt: TGTGCCAGCACCCCGTGGGGTGAAGCTTTCTTT
CDR3aa: CASTPWGEAFF

j_gene: TRBJ2-1
abundance: NA
v_gene: TRBV12-3/TRBV12-4
d_gene: NA
CDR3nt: TGTGCCAGCAGTTTAGCGCGTTTGGGAGAGCAGTTCTTC
CDR3aa: CASSLARLGEQFF